This T cell receptor (beta chain) was recovered during a study of patients and donors after allogeneic stem cell transplantation. TCRdb reprocessed the RT-PCR reads with MiXCR, giving one entry per CDR3 protein. The repertoire holds hundreds of thousands of distinct CDR3 sequences, with over 12% as singletons. The CDR3 spans 15 residues. V dropped 1 base and J dropped 3 bases, with 11 bases sitting between them. From germline, CDR1 is SGHTA and CDR2 FQGNSA. This chain links TRBV7-2 with TRBJ2-3; D remains unclear. This sequence originates from a human donor who was either an allogeneic HSCT recipient or a stem cell or donor lymphocyte infusion donor (not recorded which). It is not recorded whose cells these are; they may come from a transplant donor. Sequenced: blood, either unsorted or a sorted T cell fraction (not recorded which). This chain's CDR3 is CASSLEGRQTDTQYF. The CDR3 nucleotides read TGTGCCAGCAGCTTAGAAGGGCGGCAGACAGATACGCAGTATTTT. Based on the CDR3 plus reference TRBV7-2 and TRBJ2-3, the full variable domain is GAGVSQSPSNKVTEKGKDVELRCDPISGHTALYWYRQSLGQGLEFLIYFQGNSAPDKSGLPSDRFSAERTGGSVSTLTIQRTQQEDSAVYLCASSLEGRQTDTQYFGPGTRLTVL.